This is a list of T cell receptor beta chains from one sample in a study of beta chain features in type 1 diabetes. TCRdb's table, derived via immunoSEQ multiplex PCR, lists solely in-frame clones and lacks some. The top ten hold approximately 0.01% of the sample, which has some 330,000 clones, around 12% seen once. The sequencing input was naive CD4+ T cells from blood. The receptor source for this set is a woman aged 18-29 years with type 1 diabetes. The conserved cysteine and the conserved F or W are not part of the CDR3 here. Each record gives: V gene, J gene, CDR3 protein.

v_gene: TRBV9
j_gene: TRBJ2-7
CDR3aa: ASSGGQGPYEQY

v_gene: TRBV29-1
j_gene: TRBJ1-1
CDR3aa: SGGPRANTEAF

v_gene: TRBV5-4
j_gene: TRBJ2-4
CDR3aa: ASSSAGPNIQY

v_gene: TRBV18
j_gene: TRBJ1-1
CDR3aa: ASSPREPEAF

v_gene: TRBV10-3
j_gene: TRBJ2-3
CDR3aa: AISDTGGSTQY

v_gene: TRBV7-2
j_gene: TRBJ2-1
CDR3aa: ASSQGTSNYNEQF

v_gene: TRBV11-1
j_gene: TRBJ2-1
CDR3aa: ASSLIAASVYNEQF

v_gene: TRBV14
j_gene: TRBJ2-2
CDR3aa: ASSLLVPGELF

v_gene: TRBV30
j_gene: TRBJ2-5
CDR3aa: AWMRGDQETQY

v_gene: TRBV4-1
j_gene: TRBJ2-1
CDR3aa: ASRLGLAGVSYNEQF

v_gene: TRBV5-4
j_gene: TRBJ1-2
CDR3aa: ASSSQTGLNGYT

v_gene: TRBV9
j_gene: TRBJ1-6
CDR3aa: ASSLGQGLAPLH

v_gene: TRBV2
j_gene: TRBJ2-5
CDR3aa: ASKSGLAEETQY

v_gene: TRBV4-2
j_gene: TRBJ2-7
CDR3aa: ASSQDASGSPYEQY

v_gene: TRBV11-2
j_gene: TRBJ2-7
CDR3aa: ASSLARQSYEQY

v_gene: TRBV11-1
j_gene: TRBJ1-1
CDR3aa: ASRTGNTEAF

v_gene: TRBV6-6
j_gene: TRBJ1-5
CDR3aa: ASSYEVPGLGQPQH

v_gene: TRBV6-5
j_gene: TRBJ2-3
CDR3aa: ASSTGGAFTQY

v_gene: TRBV7-2
j_gene: TRBJ2-5
CDR3aa: ASSSLGAAETQY

v_gene: TRBV9
j_gene: TRBJ1-4
CDR3aa: ASSGLGQGAPGNEKLF

v_gene: TRBV4-3
j_gene: TRBJ2-4
CDR3aa: ASSQDQVRRGQAKLAKNIQY

v_gene: TRBV30
j_gene: TRBJ2-3
CDR3aa: AWSPSRPRADTQY

v_gene: TRBV19
j_gene: TRBJ2-5
CDR3aa: ASNQGQETQY

v_gene: TRBV6-6
j_gene: TRBJ2-7
CDR3aa: ASSWTGGYEQY

v_gene: TRBV5-1
j_gene: TRBJ2-1
CDR3aa: ASSVTGYSYNEQF

v_gene: TRBV5-1
j_gene: TRBJ2-7
CDR3aa: ASSLGTPSSYEQY

v_gene: TRBV30
j_gene: TRBJ1-1
CDR3aa: AWSPGQATEAF

v_gene: TRBV25-1
j_gene: TRBJ2-7
CDR3aa: ASSGTGKTYEQY

v_gene: TRBV11-2
j_gene: TRBJ1-2
CDR3aa: ASSPRQGSNYGYT

v_gene: TRBV7-3
j_gene: TRBJ2-3
CDR3aa: ASSFGREGVTDTQY

v_gene: TRBV21-1
j_gene: TRBJ2-3
CDR3aa: ASSISGTCSTDTQY

v_gene: TRBV30
j_gene: TRBJ2-7
CDR3aa: AWIRTGAYEQY

v_gene: TRBV7-3
j_gene: TRBJ2-3
CDR3aa: ASSPTGGLNTQY

v_gene: TRBV9
j_gene: TRBJ2-7
CDR3aa: ASSVAAGGVGEQY

v_gene: TRBV29-1
j_gene: TRBJ2-6
CDR3aa: SVWSGRFAGANVLT

v_gene: TRBV7-2
j_gene: TRBJ2-7
CDR3aa: ASSSGTYEQY

v_gene: TRBV5-4
j_gene: TRBJ1-6
CDR3aa: ASREWPPTGTQNSPLH

v_gene: TRBV15
j_gene: TRBJ2-3
CDR3aa: ATSKIRLAGTQY

v_gene: TRBV30
j_gene: TRBJ2-6
CDR3aa: AWSGSTGGYSGANVLT

v_gene: TRBV4-3
j_gene: TRBJ1-2
CDR3aa: ASSHDRNYGYT